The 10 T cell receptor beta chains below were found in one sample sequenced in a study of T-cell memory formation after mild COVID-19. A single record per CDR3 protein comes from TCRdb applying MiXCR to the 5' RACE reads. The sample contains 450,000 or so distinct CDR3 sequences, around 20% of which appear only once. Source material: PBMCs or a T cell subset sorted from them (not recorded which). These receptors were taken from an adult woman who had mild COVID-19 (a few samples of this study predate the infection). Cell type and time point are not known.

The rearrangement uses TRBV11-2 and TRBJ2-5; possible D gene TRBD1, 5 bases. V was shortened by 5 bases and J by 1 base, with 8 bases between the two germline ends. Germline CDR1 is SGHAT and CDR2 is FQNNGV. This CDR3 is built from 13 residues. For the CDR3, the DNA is TGTGCCAGCAGCGACAGTCCCCAAGAGACCCAGTACTTC. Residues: CASSDSPQETQYF.

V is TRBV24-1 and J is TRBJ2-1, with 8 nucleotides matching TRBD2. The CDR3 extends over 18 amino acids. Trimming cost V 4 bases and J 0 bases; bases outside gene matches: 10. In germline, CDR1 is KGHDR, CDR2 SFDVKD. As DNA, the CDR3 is TGTGCCACCAGTGACGGTAGTCCCGGGACTAGCTCCTACAATGAGCAGTTCTTC. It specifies CATSDGSPGTSSYNEQFF.

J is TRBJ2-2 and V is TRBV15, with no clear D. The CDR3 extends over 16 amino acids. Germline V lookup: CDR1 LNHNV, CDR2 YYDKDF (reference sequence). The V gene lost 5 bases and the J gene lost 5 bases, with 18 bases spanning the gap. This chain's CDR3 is CATSPLVRRNTGELFF. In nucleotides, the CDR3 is TGTGCCACCAGCCCTCTCGTTCGGCGGAATACCGGGGAGCTGTTTTTT.

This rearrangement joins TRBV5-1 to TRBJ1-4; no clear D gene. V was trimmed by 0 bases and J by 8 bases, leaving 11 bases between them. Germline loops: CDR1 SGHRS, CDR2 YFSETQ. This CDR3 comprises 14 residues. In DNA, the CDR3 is TGCGCCAGCAGCTTGGAGAGTGCGGAAGAAAAACTGTTTTTT. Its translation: CASSLESAEEKLFF.

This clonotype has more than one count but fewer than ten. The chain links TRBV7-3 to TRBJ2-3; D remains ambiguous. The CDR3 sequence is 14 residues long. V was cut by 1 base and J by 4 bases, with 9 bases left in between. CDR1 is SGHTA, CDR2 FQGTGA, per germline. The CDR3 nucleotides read TGTGCCAGCAGCTTAAAGGCAACCCCAGATACGCAGTATTTT. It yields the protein CASSLKATPDTQYF.

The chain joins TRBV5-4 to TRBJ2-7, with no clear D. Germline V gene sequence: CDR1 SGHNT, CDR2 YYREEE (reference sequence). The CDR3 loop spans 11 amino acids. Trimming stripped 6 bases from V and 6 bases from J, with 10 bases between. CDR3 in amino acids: CASTQGPEQYF. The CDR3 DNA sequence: TGTGCCAGCACCCAAGGGCCCGAGCAGTACTTC.

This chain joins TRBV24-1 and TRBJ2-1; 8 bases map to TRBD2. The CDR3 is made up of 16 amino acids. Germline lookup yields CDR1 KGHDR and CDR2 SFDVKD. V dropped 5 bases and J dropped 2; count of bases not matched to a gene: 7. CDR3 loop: CATSASGGRAYNEQFF. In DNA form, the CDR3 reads TGTGCCACCAGTGCCTCGGGGGGGAGGGCCTACAATGAGCAGTTCTTC.

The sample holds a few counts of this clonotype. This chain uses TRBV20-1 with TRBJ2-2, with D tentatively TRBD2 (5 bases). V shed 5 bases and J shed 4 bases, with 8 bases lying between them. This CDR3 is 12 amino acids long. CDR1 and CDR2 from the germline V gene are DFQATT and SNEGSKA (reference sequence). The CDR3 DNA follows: TGCAGTGCTGGACTCTTCACCGGGGAGCTGTTTTTT. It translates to CSAGLFTGELFF.

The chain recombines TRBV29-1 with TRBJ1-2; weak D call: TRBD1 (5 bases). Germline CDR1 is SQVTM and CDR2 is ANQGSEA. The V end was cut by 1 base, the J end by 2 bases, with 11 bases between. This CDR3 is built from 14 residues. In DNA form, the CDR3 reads TGCAGCGTTGAAGCCGCGGGGGAGAACTATGGCTACACCTTC. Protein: CSVEAAGENYGYTF.

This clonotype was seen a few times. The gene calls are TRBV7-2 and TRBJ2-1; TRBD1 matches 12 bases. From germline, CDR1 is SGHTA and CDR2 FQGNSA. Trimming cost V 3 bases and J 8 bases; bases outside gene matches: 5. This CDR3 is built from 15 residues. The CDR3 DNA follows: TGTGCCAGCAGCTTGGGACAGGGGGCGCAGGATGAGCAGTTCTTC. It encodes CASSLGQGAQDEQFF. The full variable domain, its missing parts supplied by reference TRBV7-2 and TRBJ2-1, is GAGVSQSPSNKVTEKGKDVELRCDPISGHTALYWYRQSLGQGLEFLIYFQGNSAPDKSGLPSDRFSAERTGGSVSTLTIQRTQQEDSAVYLCASSLGQGAQDEQFFGPGTRLTVL.